This TCR beta chain derives from a study of T-cell memory formation after mild COVID-19. Looking at the study overall: TCR clusters were largely donor specific. General study results and limits: The pre-infection memory compartment contained some responding clones, suggesting cross-reactive memory joined. Nothing showed for sure that second-wave clones peaking on day 37 were SARS-CoV-2 specific.

UMIs and sample barcodes were carried by the TCR alpha and TCR beta cDNA libraries that 5'RACE produced using constant-segment primers. Using its own MiXCR run on the 5' RACE reads, TCRdb lists one record per CDR3 protein. Found here are 280,000 or so distinct CDR3 sequences, approximately 8% of them singletons; the top ten hold approximately 23%. CDR1 MNHEY and CDR2 SVGEGT come from the germline V gene. The CDR3 runs to 18 residues. The V and J ends lost 4 bases and 2 bases respectively, with 22 bases between them. To note about this clonotype: Its specificity is unknown.

This TCR derives from a man aged 18 to 30 who had mild COVID-19 (a few samples of this study predate the infection). Cell type and time point are not known. Specimen: PBMCs or a T cell subset sorted from them (not recorded which). V usage is TRBV6-2 or TRBV6-3 and J usage is TRBJ2-3; D remains unclear. In DNA form, the CDR3 reads TGTGCCAGCAGTTTACAAAGACGTTTGCTTGAGGACACAGATACGCAGTATTTT. Translated, it gives CASSLQRRLLEDTDTQYF.